A selection of T cell receptor beta chains follows, all from one sample in a study of T cell responses to AZD1222 COVID-19 vaccine. The assay was immunoSEQ multiplex PCR, and TCRdb's table has in-frame clones only and misses some. This table has more than 110,000 clones, almost 95% appearing once. Sequencing used peripheral blood, obtained 28 days after the second AZD1222 dose. All receptors come from an adult who received the AZD1222 COVID-19 vaccine. CDR3s leave out the opening cysteine and the closing phenylalanine or tryptophan. Clone size is given for some rows only: seen once, a few or many times, or a class if the clone is expanded.

abundance,v_gene,CDR3aa
NA,TRBV27,ASSSDRGNEKLF
once,TRBV7-2,ASSDAAFAGLEQY
once,TRBV11-1,ASFGYRTGELF
NA,TRBV6-5,ASSYGGYGYT
few,TRBV9,ASSGGTSGFGETQY
NA,TRBV7-9,ASSPGAGSGEPQH
NA,TRBV27,ASSRQGANYGYT
NA,TRBV9,ASSGNDGQAGPEAF
once,TRBV3-1/TRBV3-2,ASSHNRGSPGYT
NA,TRBV2,ASSTRTGVY
NA,TRBV6-2/TRBV6-3,ASSYSQAPGGEAF
NA,TRBV10-3,AISESSAGSYNEQF
NA,TRBV28,ASSLDWSQPQH
once,TRBV4-2,ASSQDYWTSGRRRDIQY
NA,TRBV20-1,SAIPRGGYT
NA,TRBV28,ASRSDWENYEQY
NA,TRBV7-2,ASSLSGSQYNEQF
NA,TRBV10-2,ASSVDRDNSEAF
NA,TRBV4-1,ASSPVVWGTEAF
NA,TRBV28,ASTSISSPSYEQY
NA,TRBV9,ASSVAGGPQETQY
NA,TRBV3-1/TRBV3-2,ASSQSGNEQF
NA,TRBV11-1,ASSLRDGYT
NA,TRBV7-9,ASSLRGTNEKLF
NA,TRBV28,ASSLTPTSGRGAQY
NA,TRBV18,ASSPPGTSNEQF
NA,TRBV6-6,AIQGFSYNEQF
NA,TRBV28,ASRPQGASGNTIY
NA,TRBV19,ASSIPGQGLNQPQH
NA,TRBV7-6,ASSWMDSRNSPLH
NA,TRBV5-1,ASSLDGVDGYT
NA,TRBV7-9,ASSLGEAYEQY
NA,TRBV5-4,ASSAIQTYSSYNEQF